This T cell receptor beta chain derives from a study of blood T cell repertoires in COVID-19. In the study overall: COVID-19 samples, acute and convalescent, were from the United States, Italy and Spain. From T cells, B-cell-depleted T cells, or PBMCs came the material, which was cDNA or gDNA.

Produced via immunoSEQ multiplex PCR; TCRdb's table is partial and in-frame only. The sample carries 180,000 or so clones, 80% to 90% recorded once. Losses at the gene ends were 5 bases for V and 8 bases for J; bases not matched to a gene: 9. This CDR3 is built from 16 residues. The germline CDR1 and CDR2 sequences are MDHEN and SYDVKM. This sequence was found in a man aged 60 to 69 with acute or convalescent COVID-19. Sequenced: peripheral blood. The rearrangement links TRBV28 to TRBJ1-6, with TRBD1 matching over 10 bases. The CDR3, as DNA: TGTGCCAGCAGTCTCCTCGGACAGGGGGGTGATTCACCCCTCCACTTT. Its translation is CASSLLGQGGDSPLHF.